This is a list of T cell receptor beta chains from one sample in a study of cytomegalovirus exposure and HLA in healthy donors. Using immunoSEQ multiplex PCR, the repertoire was profiled, and TCRdb retains in-frame clones only, with some absent. This repertoire shows about 100,000 clones, around 75% found once; its top ten account for under 5.5%. The specimen was PBMCs. The origin of the receptors is a woman in her late teens or twenties in good health and CMV-seropositive. The CDR3 runs from the conserved cysteine through the conserved F or W. The order of the fields is clone size, D gene, J gene, V gene, CDR3 protein, CDR3 DNA. A D gene is named only where the DNA matches it firmly. Clone size, where shown, is once, few, many, or a class for clones that have expanded.

- TRBD1 TRBJ2-5 TRBV15 CATSREGGQGAYETQYF TGTGCCACCAGCAGAGAAGGGGGACAGGGGGCTTACGAGACCCAGTACTTC
- TRBD1 TRBJ1-4 TRBV30 CAWSIDRARGAGEKLFF TGTGCCTGGAGTATCGACAGGGCACGCGGGGCCGGTGAAAAACTGTTTTTT
few TRBD2 TRBJ2-7 TRBV7-2 CATGLADYFSYEQYF TGTGCGACGGGACTAGCGGACTATTTCTCCTACGAGCAGTACTTC
few TRBD2 TRBJ2-5 TRBV4-3 CASSQDPGGSQETQYF TGCGCCAGCAGCCAAGATCCGGGGGGGTCACAAGAGACCCAGTACTTC
once - TRBJ1-1 TRBV30 CAWSRQGTMDTEAFF TGTGCCTGGAGTCGGCAGGGGACGATGGACACTGAAGCTTTCTTT
once - TRBJ2-7 TRBV6-5 CASSYQGGYEQYF TGTGCCAGCAGTTATCAGGGAGGCTACGAGCAGTACTTC
- - TRBJ1-2 TRBV29-1 CSVDIRDYGYTF TGCAGCGTTGACATCCGGGACTATGGCTACACCTTC
- TRBD2 TRBJ2-7 TRBV9 CASSPGREAFYEQYF TGTGCCAGCAGCCCAGGTCGGGAGGCCTTCTACGAGCAGTACTTC
- TRBD1 TRBJ2-2 TRBV14 CASSQARGQGTGELFF TGTGCCAGCAGCCAAGCCAGGGGGCAAGGCACCGGGGAGCTGTTTTTT
- TRBD2 TRBJ2-5 TRBV7-6 CASSLGLAGGMWETQYF TGTGCCAGCAGCTTAGGGTTAGCGGGAGGGATGTGGGAGACCCAGTACTTC
- TRBD2 TRBJ2-7 TRBV7-2 CASSLVLRGDDEQYF TGTGCCAGCAGCTTAGTGTTGCGGGGGGACGACGAGCAGTACTTC
- - TRBJ1-3 TRBV5-1 CASSLTDSLSGNTIYF TGCGCCAGCAGCTTGACGGACAGCCTCTCTGGAAACACCATATATTTT
- - TRBJ2-2 TRBV6-4 CASSERDTGELFF TGTGCCAGCAGTGAGCGGGACACCGGGGAGCTGTTTTTT
- - TRBJ1-4 TRBV14 CASSQVFGERDHEKLFF TGTGCCAGCAGCCAAGTATTCGGGGAGCGGGACCATGAAAAACTGTTTTTT
- TRBD2 TRBJ2-1 TRBV7-9 CASSPREAGDYNEQFF TGTGCCAGCAGCCCCCGCGAAGCGGGAGACTACAATGAGCAGTTCTTC
- TRBD2 TRBJ2-7 TRBV4-3 CASSQDSGLAGVEQYF TGCGCCAGCAGCCAAGATAGTGGGCTAGCGGGAGTCGAGCAGTACTTC
- - TRBJ2-1 TRBV19 CASSGQQGRGNEQFF TGTGCCAGTAGTGGGCAACAGGGCCGCGGCAATGAGCAGTTCTTC
few - TRBJ2-7 TRBV30 CAWSVRAGKMAYEQYF TGTGCCTGGAGTGTACGGGCAGGGAAAATGGCCTACGAGCAGTACTTC
- TRBD2 TRBJ2-4 TRBV4-2 CASSPEGAGGPAIQYF TGTGCCAGCAGCCCAGAGGGAGCGGGAGGGCCGGCCATTCAGTACTTC
- - TRBJ1-1 TRBV4-1 CASSQGPRVPMNTEAFF TGCGCCAGCAGCCAAGGTCCCAGGGTTCCCATGAACACTGAAGCTTTCTTT
- - TRBJ2-7 TRBV4-2 CASSQDWTDYEQYF TGTGCCAGCAGCCAAGATTGGACGGACTACGAGCAGTACTTC
- TRBD1 TRBJ1-2 TRBV15 CATSGGTAGNYGYTF TGTGCCACCAGCGGTGGGACAGCGGGTAACTATGGCTACACCTTC
- TRBD2 TRBJ2-6 TRBV7-8 CASSLGRLAGVSGANVLTF TGTGCCAGCAGCTTAGGGAGACTAGCGGGGGTCTCTGGGGCCAACGTCCTGACTTTC
- TRBD2 TRBJ2-5 TRBV15 CATSRDRLAGVETQYF TGTGCCACCAGCAGAGATCGTCTAGCGGGAGTGGAGACCCAGTACTTC
few TRBD2 TRBJ2-1 TRBV7-9 CASSSTGTRAYNEQFF TGTGCCAGCAGCTCGACCGGGACTAGAGCCTACAATGAGCAGTTCTTC
- TRBD1 TRBJ1-4 TRBV29-1 CSASGGHATNEKLFF TGCAGCGCCTCAGGGGGGCACGCAACTAATGAAAAACTGTTTTTT
- TRBD2 TRBJ2-5 TRBV4-2 CASSQETSGSRAQYF TGTGCCAGCAGCCAAGAAACTAGCGGGAGTCGAGCCCAGTACTTC
- TRBD1 TRBJ2-1 TRBV2 CASRGDSPAQGEQFF TGTGCCAGCAGAGGGGACAGCCCTGCGCAGGGTGAGCAGTTCTTC
few - TRBJ1-2 TRBV27 CASNKQGANYGYTF TGTGCCAGTAACAAACAGGGAGCTAACTATGGCTACACCTTC